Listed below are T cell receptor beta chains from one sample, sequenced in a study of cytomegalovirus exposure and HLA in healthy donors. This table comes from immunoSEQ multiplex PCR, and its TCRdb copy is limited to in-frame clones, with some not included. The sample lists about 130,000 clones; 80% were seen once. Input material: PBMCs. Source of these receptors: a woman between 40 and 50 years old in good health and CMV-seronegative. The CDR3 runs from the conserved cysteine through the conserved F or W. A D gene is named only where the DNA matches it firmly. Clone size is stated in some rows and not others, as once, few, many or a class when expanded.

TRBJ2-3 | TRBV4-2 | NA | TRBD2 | TGTGCCAGCAGCCATCTGCAGGGAGGGGCAGATACGCAGTATTTT | CASSHLQGGADTQYF
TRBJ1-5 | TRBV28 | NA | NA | TGTGCCAGCAGTCGGAGGGGGGGGGAAAATCAGCCCCAGCATTTT | CASSRRGGENQPQHF
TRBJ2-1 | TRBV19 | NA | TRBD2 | TGTGCCAGTAGTTTCCCGGGACTAGCTGGGTCCTCCTACAATGAGCAGTTCTTC | CASSFPGLAGSSYNEQFF
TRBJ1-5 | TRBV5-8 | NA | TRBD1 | TGTGCCAGCAGCTTGGAGGGGACAGCAAATCAGCCCCAGCATTTT | CASSLEGTANQPQHF
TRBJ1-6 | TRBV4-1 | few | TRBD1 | TGCGCCAGCAGCCAAGAACCGGGACAGGGTTTTAATTCACCCCTCCACTTT | CASSQEPGQGFNSPLHF
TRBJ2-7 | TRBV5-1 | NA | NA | TGCGCCAGCAGCTCAAGAGCTCGATCCACCATCTACGAGCAGTACTTC | CASSSRARSTIYEQYF
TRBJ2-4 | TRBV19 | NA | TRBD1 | TGTGCCAGTAGTATCAGCCGACAGGGGGGAAACATTCAGTACTTC | CASSISRQGGNIQYF
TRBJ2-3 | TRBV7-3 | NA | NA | TGTGCCAGCAGCCGGACACTAGCTCCAGATACGCAGTATTTT | CASSRTLAPDTQYF
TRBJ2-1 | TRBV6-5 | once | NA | TGTGCCAGCAGCTCGGGGTACAATGAGCAGTTCTTC | CASSSGYNEQFF
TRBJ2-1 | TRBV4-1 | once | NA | TGCGCCAGCAGCCAATACTCTAGCGTCAGCGAGCAGTTCTTC | CASSQYSSVSEQFF
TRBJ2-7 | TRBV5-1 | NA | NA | TGCGCCAGCAGCTTGGAGGGGGGGACCTACGAGCAGTACTTC | CASSLEGGTYEQYF
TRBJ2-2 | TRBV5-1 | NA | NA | TGCGCCAGCAGCCCTCTAGGTGGCGGGGAGCTGTTTTTT | CASSPLGGGELFF
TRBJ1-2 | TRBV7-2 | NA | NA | TGTGCCAGCGACCGGGGAGGGGTTAGTGGCTACACCTTC | CASDRGGVSGYTF
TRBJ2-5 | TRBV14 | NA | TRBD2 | TGTGCCAGCAGCCTCGGACTAGCGGGAAGGGAGACCCAGTACTTC | CASSLGLAGRETQYF
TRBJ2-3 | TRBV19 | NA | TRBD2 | TGTGCCAGTAGCCACCGGAGCGGGAGGGGAGATACGCAGTATTTT | CASSHRSGRGDTQYF
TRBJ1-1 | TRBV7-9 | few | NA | TGTGCCAGCAGCGGACGGAAGGGGTTGAACACTGAAGCTTTCTTT | CASSGRKGLNTEAFF
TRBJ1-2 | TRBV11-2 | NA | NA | TGTGCCAGCAGCTCGCTAAAGAGGGCGGGGGCTAATGGCTACACCTTC | CASSSLKRAGANGYTF